Presented here are 32 T cell receptor beta chains from one specimen sequenced in a study of human T cells and chemical hapten exposure. TCRdb reprocessed the RACE reads with MiXCR, giving one entry per CDR3 protein. The table has tens of thousands of distinct CDR3 sequences, roughly 10% seen once. Time point defined: patch test 3, about 24 weeks after DPC sensitization. The treatment was: therapeutic diphenylcyclopropenone sensitization with weekly scalp DPC. The material sequenced was whole blood, taken in connection with sensitization to the hapten diphenylcyclopropenone (DPC). These receptors were obtained from a woman in her forties or fifties with alopecia areata. Some clones in this sample may be carry-over from other donors' samples.

This clonotype was detected many times. The rearrangement links TRBV3-1 to TRBJ2-6; the D is unclear. Germline-derived CDR1 and CDR2 are LGHDT and YNNKEL (reference sequence). CDR3 length: 16 amino acids. V gave up 4 bases and J gave up 0 bases, with 10 bases separating them. CDR3 protein: CASSLKVVSGANVLTF. The CDR3 nucleotides are TGTGCCAGCAGCCTCAAAGTAGTCTCTGGGGCCAACGTCCTGACTTTC.

Ten or more counts support this clonotype. The V and J genes are TRBV28 and TRBJ2-6; 7 nucleotides agree with TRBD1. This CDR3 is 17 amino acids long. Unmatched junction bases numbered 8, after V lost 4 bases and J lost 2 bases. Per the germline V gene, CDR1 is MDHEN and CDR2 is SYDVKM. The CDR3 DNA follows: TGTGCCAGCAGTTCCGTTATTACAGGGGCTGGGGCCAACGTCCTGACTTTC. Amino acid sequence: CASSSVITGAGANVLTF.

About this clonotype itself: A single base separates this from a much larger clone, so it may be a read error. V and J are TRBV29-1 and TRBJ2-2; D unclear. The CDR3 runs 10 residues. Trimming cost V 5 bases and J 9 bases, with 7 bases left between them. Per germline, CDR1 SQVTM and CDR2 ANQGSEA. Here the CDR3 reads CSVNTRELFF. Here the CDR3 DNA reads TGCAGCGTTAATACCAGGGAGCTGTTTTTT.

This chain joins TRBV4-1 and TRBJ1-2; D possibly corresponds to TRBD1 (5 bases). Per the germline V gene, CDR1 is MGHRA and CDR2 is YSYEKL. V lost 0 bases, J lost 4 bases, and 18 bases lay in between. The CDR3 runs 17 residues. The CDR3, as DNA: TGCGCCAGCAGCCAAGATGCCCCCCGGACAAGTCTCTATGGCTACACCTTC. The encoded protein is CASSQDAPRTSLYGYTF.

This clonotype has ten or more counts. The genes are TRBV7-9 and TRBJ2-3; the D gene is possibly TRBD2 (6 bases). V shed 3 bases and J shed 3 bases, with 13 bases lying between them. CDR1 and CDR2 (germline): SEHNR, FQNEAQ (reference sequence). The CDR3 is made up of 15 amino acids. The CDR3 nucleotides are TGTGCCAGCAGCTTGTATGGGGAGGAGACAGATACGCAGTATTTT. Translation: CASSLYGEETDTQYF.

The V call is TRBV19, the J call TRBJ2-3; possible D gene TRBD2, 5 bases. V was trimmed by 1 base and J by 0 bases, leaving 17 bases between them. In germline, CDR1 is LNHDA, CDR2 SQIVND (reference sequence). The CDR3 length is 18 residues. The CDR3 sequence is CASSIGLTADPSTDTQYF. The CDR3 DNA follows: TGTGCCAGTAGTATAGGCCTAACAGCGGACCCTAGCACAGATACGCAGTATTTT.

This sequence joins TRBV7-3 and TRBJ1-1, with a weak D call TRBD1 (5 bases). The CDR3 covers 14 residues. The germline gives CDR1 SGHTA, CDR2 FQGTGA. V was cut by 0 bases and J by 6 bases, with 11 bases left in between. Written as DNA, the CDR3 is TGTGCCAGCAGCTTAACTGGCCAGGGCTCTGAAGCTTTCTTT. This encodes CASSLTGQGSEAFF. The variable domain in full, with the rest retrieved from reference TRBV7-3 and TRBJ1-1, is GAGVSQTPSNKVTEKGKYVELRCDPISGHTALYWYRQSLGQGPEFLIYFQGTGAADDSGLPNDRFFAVRPEGSVSTLKIQRTERGDSAVYLCASSLTGQGSEAFFGQGTRLTVV.

This clonotype has just a few counts. The rearrangement links TRBV29-1 to TRBJ1-5; D tentatively reads TRBD1 or TRBD2 (5 bases each). Judging by the DNA end, TRBJ2-3 fits better; the J call may be wrong. This CDR3 contains 13 residues. Germline CDR1 reads SQVTM; CDR2 reads ANQGSEA. The CDR3 DNA reads TGCAGCGTGGCCGGGGCCAGCAATCAGCCCCAGTATTTT. Its translation is CSVAGASNQPQYF.

This clonotype was counted at least ten times. The rearrangement joins TRBV25-1 to TRBJ2-7, with D possibly being TRBD1 or TRBD2 (6 bases each). CDR1 and CDR2 from the germline V gene are MGHDK and SYGVNS. V lost 6 bases and J 13 bases, leaving 16 bases between the germline ends. CDR3 length: 11 residues. Written as DNA, the CDR3 is TGTGCCAGCAGGAGGGGGGAGCAATCCTACTTC. Translated: CASRRGEQSYF.

The chain has TRBV9 and TRBJ2-2; D may be TRBD2 (6 bases). The germline gives CDR1 SGDLS, CDR2 YYNGEE. CDR3 length equals 19 residues. V lost 2 bases to trimming and J lost 1 base, with 21 bases between them. The CDR3 spells CASSVTPLTFGGNTGELFF. As DNA, the CDR3 is TGTGCCAGCAGCGTCACCCCCCTGACATTCGGGGGGAACACCGGGGAGCTGTTTTTT.

The rearrangement uses TRBV2 and TRBJ2-7; 7 bases line up with TRBD2. Germline CDR1 is SNHLY and CDR2 is FYNNEI. Trimming at V came to 6 bases and at J to 6 bases, leaving 11 bases not matched to a gene. The CDR3 is 14 residues long. CDR3 DNA sequence: TGTGCCAGCAGCGGATGGGCGGGAGCAAGCGAGCAGTACTTC. As protein: CASSGWAGASEQYF.

This clonotype was recorded at least ten times. V usage is TRBV7-9 and J usage is TRBJ2-7; D gene unclear. This CDR3 has 12 residues. Trimming removed 5 bases at V and 2 bases at J, with 7 bases between. CDR1 is SEHNR, CDR2 FQNEAQ, per germline (reference sequence). This chain's CDR3 is CASSEPPYEQYF. The CDR3 DNA is TGTGCCAGCAGCGAGCCCCCCTACGAGCAGTACTTC.

At least ten counts were recorded for this clonotype. This chain joins TRBV5-1 and TRBJ1-1; maybe TRBD1 (5 bases). The CDR3 loop spans 14 amino acids. Germline CDR1 reads SGHRS; CDR2 reads YFSETQ. Trimming shortened V by 1 base and J by 0 bases, and 7 bases separated the two germline ends. DNA of the CDR3: TGCGCCAGCAGCTTGAACAGGTTGAACACTGAAGCTTTCTTT. As protein: CASSLNRLNTEAFF.

This clonotype was detected many times. The chain joins TRBV11-3 to TRBJ2-3; the D gene is possibly TRBD1 (5 bases). V lost 5 bases, J lost 6 bases, and 12 bases lay in between. There are 13 residues in the CDR3. Germline CDR1 reads SGHNT; CDR2 reads YENEEA. The CDR3 loop reads CASSQGNGDTQYF. CDR3 DNA sequence: TGTGCCAGCAGCCAGGGCAACGGGGATACGCAGTATTTT.

This clonotype was seen at least ten times. The rearrangement joins TRBV7-9 to TRBJ2-6; D may be TRBD2 (6 bases). Germline V gene lookup returns CDR1 SEHNR and CDR2 FQNEAQ (reference sequence). The V end lost 2 bases, the J end lost 3 bases, and 14 bases lay between the germline ends. The CDR3 contains 17 residues. CDR3 coding DNA: TGTGCCAGCAGCTTAACGTCGCGGGGTGTTGGGGCCAACGTCCTGACTTTC. It encodes CASSLTSRGVGANVLTF.

This chain links TRBV5-5 with TRBJ2-3; TRBD2 matches 11 bases. Looked up from germline, CDR1 is SGHKS and CDR2 is YYEKEE (reference sequence). This CDR3 is 16 amino acids long. V lost 4 bases and J lost 2; bases outside the gene matches: 6. The DNA for the CDR3 is TGTGCCAGCAGCCTAGGGACTAGCGGCTTCACAGATACGCAGTATTTT. It specifies CASSLGTSGFTDTQYF. The entire variable domain, with the rest obtained from reference TRBV5-5 and TRBJ2-3, is as follows: DAGVTQSPTHLIKTRGQQVTLRCSPISGHKSVSWYQQVLGQGPQFIFQYYEKEERGRGNFPDRFSARQFPNYSSELNVNALLLGDSALYLCASSLGTSGFTDTQYFGPGTRLTVL.

Concerning this clonotype: A much larger clone is a single base away; this may be a read error. The chain joins TRBV12-3 or TRBV12-4 to TRBJ2-4; the D is unclear. This CDR3 has 14 amino acids. The CDR3 nucleotides read TGTGTCAGCAGTTCTATCGGACCCCAGGCCATTCAGTACTTC. Protein sequence: CVSSSIGPQAIQYF.

This clonotype has a count of ten or more. The chain uses TRBV5-1 and TRBJ2-4, with a weak D call TRBD1 (6 bases). Germline CDR1 is SGHRS and CDR2 is YFSETQ. V lost 0 bases to trimming and J lost 9 bases, with 10 bases between them. The CDR3 is 13 residues long. The CDR3 is CASSLGRGTIQYF. The CDR3, as DNA: TGCGCCAGCAGCTTGGGTAGGGGGACCATTCAGTACTTC.

This clonotype was observed a handful of times. The chain carries TRBV20-1 and TRBJ2-5, with 12 bases identical to TRBD2. From germline, CDR1 is DFQATT and CDR2 SNEGSKA (reference sequence). This CDR3 region has 15 residues. The V and J ends lost 3 bases and 2 bases, in that order; junction bases with no gene match: 4. The CDR3 is CSARPGLAGQETQYF. CDR3 coding DNA: TGCAGTGCTAGGCCAGGACTAGCGGGGCAAGAGACCCAGTACTTC.

To note about this clonotype: No DNA is shown, since the ends of the CDR3 on it are uncertain; the CDR3 is the one TCRdb lists. The rearrangement links TRBV28 to TRBJ1-2; the listed D gene, TRBD1, was not tested against the DNA. With termini counted, the CDR3 has 17 amino acids. Germline V gene lookup returns CDR1 MDHEN and CDR2 SYDVKM. CDR3 sequence reads: CASSSSGPQVPNYGYTF.

This clonotype was counted ten times or more. V and J are TRBV7-9 and TRBJ1-5, with a tentative D call TRBD1 (5 bases). Germline assignment: CDR1 SEHNR and CDR2 FQNEAQ (reference sequence). V was trimmed by 3 bases and J by 7 bases, leaving 10 bases between them. CDR3 length: 13 amino acids. CDR3 sequence (DNA): TGTGCCAGCAGCTTTACGGACAACCAGCCCCAGCATTTT. Its translation is CASSFTDNQPQHF. Full variable domain (remainder filled in from reference TRBV7-9 and TRBJ1-5): DTGVSQNPRHKITKRGQNVTFRCDPISEHNRLYWYRQTLGQGPEFLTYFQNEAQLEKSRLLSDRFSAERPKGSFSTLEIQRTEQGDSAMYLCASSFTDNQPQHFGDGTRLSIL.

This clonotype was picked up a small number of times. This chain uses TRBV28 with TRBJ2-7, with D perhaps TRBD2 (6 bases). CDR3 length: 14 amino acids. Germline V gene data show CDR1 as MDHEN and CDR2 as SYDVKM. Trimming removed 8 bases at V and 0 bases at J, with 14 bases between. The chain's CDR3 is CASHRGGPSYEQYF. The CDR3 nucleotides are TGTGCCAGCCACCGTGGAGGGCCCTCCTACGAGCAGTACTTC.

In this sample, this clonotype turned up many times. V usage is TRBV29-1 and J usage is TRBJ2-7; TRBD1 agrees at 7 bases. There are 11 residues in the CDR3. J gave up 7 bases and V 7 bases, and 7 bases lay outside the gene matches. Germline V gene data show CDR1 as SQVTM and CDR2 as ANQGSEA. The DNA of the CDR3 is TGCAGCGCCGGACAGGTCAGGGAGCAGTACTTC. This encodes CSAGQVREQYF.

This clonotype has ten or more counts. CDR3 loop: CASGSLGGGSYNEQFF. In nucleotides, the CDR3 is TGTGCTAGTGGCTCCCTGGGCGGCGGCTCCTACAATGAGCAGTTCTTC. This rearrangement joins TRBV12-5 to TRBJ2-1, with D uncertain. The CDR3 length is 16 residues. The germline V gene encodes CDR1 LGHNT and CDR2 FRNRAP. Trimming removed 6 bases from V and 0 bases from J, with 15 bases in between. The full variable domain, with the rest looked up from reference TRBV12-5 and TRBJ2-1, is DARVTQTPRHKVTEMGQEVTMRCQPILGHNTVFWYRQTMMQGLELLAYFRNRAPLDDSGMPKDRFSAEMPDATLATLKIQPSEPRDSAVYFCASGSLGGGSYNEQFFGPGTRLTVL.

The chain's CDR3 is CATRTGGQETQYF. The CDR3 DNA reads as TGCGCCACGCGGACAGGGGGACAAGAGACCCAGTACTTC. This chain joins TRBV23-1 and TRBJ2-5, with 10 bases identical to TRBD1. TRBV23-1 qualifies as an ORF whose function is uncertain. The CDR3 is 13 amino acids. The V segment lost 10 bases and the J segment 2 bases; nucleotides outside the gene matches: 4.

This clonotype was seen at least ten times. The rearrangement links TRBV18 to TRBJ2-7; TRBD1 might be the D (6 bases). The CDR3 runs to 15 residues. V lost 8 bases and J 2 bases, leaving 19 bases between the germline ends. Germline CDR1 is KGHSH and CDR2 is LQKENI. The CDR3 bases are TGTGCCAGCGCACTGACAGGTCCTACAGCCTACGAGCAGTACTTC. This sequence encodes CASALTGPTAYEQYF.

The CDR3 DNA reads TGTGCCACCGGGACTTTATCCCAAACCAATGAGCAGTTCTTC. Translated, it gives CATGTLSQTNEQFF. J is TRBJ2-1 and V is TRBV10-3; possible D gene TRBD2, 6 bases. V was cut by 10 bases and J by 6 bases, with 19 bases left in between. This CDR3 is 14 amino acids long. In germline, CDR1 is ENHRY, CDR2 SYGVKD.

The chain employs TRBV29-1 and TRBJ2-7; D remains ambiguous. The CDR3 sequence is 10 residues long. Germline values: CDR1 SQVTM, CDR2 ANQGSEA. V shed 6 bases and J shed 4 bases, with 7 bases lying between them. CDR3 region: CSVTHYEQYF. For the CDR3, the DNA is TGCAGCGTGACCCATTACGAGCAGTACTTC.

The sample holds many counts of this clonotype. This chain links TRBV18 with TRBJ2-5; D is perhaps TRBD1 (6 bases). V shed 4 bases and J shed 2 bases, with 8 bases lying between them. This CDR3 comprises 13 residues. Germline CDR1 and CDR2: KGHSH and LQKENI. This chain's CDR3 is CASSRGQQETQYF. The CDR3 DNA reads TGTGCCAGCTCACGAGGACAGCAAGAGACCCAGTACTTC.

The genes are TRBV11-2 and TRBJ2-1; either TRBD1 or TRBD2 may supply D (5 bases each). CDR1 and CDR2 from the germline V gene are SGHAT and FQNNGV. V was pared by 5 bases and J by 4 bases, with 15 bases between. CDR3 length equals 15 residues. The CDR3 coding sequence is TGTGCCAGCAGCCCCCGAGGGGTCCGATACAATGAGCAGTTCTTC. It codes for CASSPRGVRYNEQFF.

The chain has TRBV6-5 and TRBJ2-6, with D unclear. Germline V lookup: CDR1 MNHEY, CDR2 SVGAGI. Trimming removed 7 bases from V and 1 base from J, with 8 bases in between. This CDR3 contains 14 residues. Here the CDR3 DNA reads TGTGCCAGCACCTTGGGATCTGGGGCCAACGTCCTGACTTTC. It specifies CASTLGSGANVLTF.

This clonotype appeared many times. The chain carries TRBV12-3 or TRBV12-4 and TRBJ1-5; maybe TRBD1 (5 bases). The CDR3 length is 14 residues. V gave up 3 bases and J gave up 3 bases, with 9 bases separating them. CDR3 in DNA: TGTGCCAGCAGTTTGGGGCAGATCAATCAGCCCCAGCATTTT. It is translated as CASSLGQINQPQHF.